The 29 T cell receptor beta chains below come from one sample, sequenced in a study of cytomegalovirus exposure and HLA in healthy donors. The PCR ran on 60 Vbeta and 13 Jbeta primers. Produced via immunoSEQ multiplex PCR; TCRdb's table is partial and in-frame only. The table records under 200,000 clones, roughly 80% of them present only once. Sequenced material: PBMCs. The origin of the receptors is a woman aged 40 to 49 in good health and CMV-seropositive.

The chain recombines TRBV19 with TRBJ1-5; D is unclear. The CDR3 consists of 15 residues. Trimming shortened V by 8 bases and J by 7 bases, and 21 bases separated the two germline ends. Germline V gene lookup returns CDR1 LNHDA and CDR2 SQIVND (reference sequence). The CDR3 nucleotides are TGTGCCAGTTCCAGACGGCGCCTAGAGGGCCAGCCCCAGCATTTT. Residues: CASSRRRLEGQPQHF.

Worth noting for this clone: Other DNA sequences of this sample code for an identical CDR3. The chain joins TRBV14 to TRBJ1-1; 10 bases agree with TRBD1. J was trimmed by 4 bases and V by 4 bases; bases with no gene match: 3. This CDR3 has 14 amino acids. Germline V lookup: CDR1 SGHDN, CDR2 FVKESK. CDR3 coding DNA: TGTGCCAGCAGCCTGCGGACAGGGGGCACTGAAGCTTTCTTT. Amino acids: CASSLRTGGTEAFF.

The chain uses TRBV27 and TRBJ1-1, with a weak D call TRBD1 (5 bases). Per germline, CDR1 MNHEY and CDR2 SMNVEV (reference sequence). CDR3 length: 14 residues. Trimming stripped 5 bases from V and 0 bases from J, with 10 bases between. CDR3 DNA sequence: TGTGCCAGCAGTGCGCGGGGCATGAACACTGAAGCTTTCTTT. Its protein is CASSARGMNTEAFF.

This clone occurred a few times. V and J are TRBV28 and TRBJ1-1; D not certain. V was clipped by 3 bases and J by 5 bases, with 10 bases between them. The V gene's germline CDR1 is MDHEN and CDR2 SYDVKM. The CDR3 runs to 13 residues. The CDR3 sequence is CASSLLSGTEAFF. The CDR3 nucleotides read TGTGCCAGCAGTTTGTTGTCGGGGACTGAAGCTTTCTTT.

This clone was seen a few times. V and J are TRBV19 and TRBJ2-5; possible D gene TRBD2, 6 bases. Germline V gene lookup returns CDR1 LNHDA and CDR2 SQIVND (reference sequence). This CDR3 is built from 13 residues. Trimming pared 7 bases from V and 4 bases from J, leaving 13 bases between. The CDR3 DNA sequence: TGTGCCAGTACGGGGCTGGGAGGAGAGACCCAGTACTTC. It yields the protein CASTGLGGETQYF.

This chain links TRBV27 with TRBJ2-2; unclear D gene. The CDR3 length is 11 residues. The V gene lost 6 bases and the J gene lost 3 bases, with 2 bases spanning the gap. CDR1 and CDR2 from the germline V gene are MNHEY and SMNVEV (reference sequence). The CDR3 region is CASSDTGELFF. The CDR3 coding sequence is TGTGCCAGCAGCGACACCGGGGAGCTGTTTTTT.

The J gene is TRBJ2-1, the V gene TRBV28; D is unclear. CDR1 and CDR2 (germline): MDHEN, SYDVKM. V was clipped by 0 bases and J by 7 bases, with 7 bases between them. The CDR3 extends over 13 amino acids. The DNA for the CDR3 is TGTGCCAGCAGTTTATGGAACTCGAATGAGCAGTTCTTC. It specifies CASSLWNSNEQFF.

This clone has only a few counts. This chain links TRBV4-2 with TRBJ1-5; D remains ambiguous. The CDR3 spans 16 residues. The V end was cut by 0 bases, the J end by 4 bases, with 13 bases between. CDR1 and CDR2 (germline): LGHNA, YNFKEQ. The CDR3, as DNA: TGTGCCAGCAGCCAAGATCCGGGATCGGGGAATCAGCCCCAGCATTTT. This gives the protein CASSQDPGSGNQPQHF.

V and J are TRBV28 and TRBJ2-1; TRBD2 matches 10 bases. Germline-derived CDR1 and CDR2 are MDHEN and SYDVKM. The CDR3 has 15 amino acids. V lost 3 bases to trimming and J lost 7 bases; unmatched junction nucleotides: 6. The CDR3 DNA reads TGTGCCAGCAGTTTGTTTCTAGCGGGAGTAAATGAGCAGTTCTTC. Residues: CASSLFLAGVNEQFF.

The V and J genes are TRBV6-5 and TRBJ1-3, with TRBD1 identical over 7 bases. With V trimmed by 0 bases and J by 0 bases, 2 bases remained unmatched. The CDR3 runs to 16 residues. CDR1 MNHEY and CDR2 SVGAGI come from the germline V gene. The CDR3 is CASSYSTGNSGNTIYF. The CDR3 nucleotides read TGTGCCAGCAGTTACTCGACAGGGAACTCTGGAAACACCATATATTTT.

V usage is TRBV29-1 and J usage is TRBJ2-7; perhaps TRBD2 as D (6 bases). Germline assignment: CDR1 SQVTM and CDR2 ANQGSEA. The CDR3 consists of 14 residues. The V gene lost 1 base and the J gene lost 3 bases, with 13 bases spanning the gap. The CDR3 sequence is CSVEAGPTSYEQYF. CDR3 in DNA: TGCAGCGTTGAAGCCGGGCCGACTAGCTACGAGCAGTACTTC.

The J gene is TRBJ2-2, the V gene TRBV9; 9 bases align to TRBD1. This CDR3 has 15 amino acids. CDR1 SGDLS and CDR2 YYNGEE come from the germline V gene. The V gene end was trimmed by 4 bases and the J gene end by 0 bases; junction bases not matched to a gene: 1. CDR3 nucleotide sequence: TGTGCCAGCAGCCGACAGGGGGCGAACACCGGGGAGCTGTTTTTT. Translation gives CASSRQGANTGELFF.

This CDR3 is CASSLAPLSGTAYEQYF. The CDR3 DNA reads as TGTGCCAGCAGCTTAGCTCCTCTGAGCGGGACTGCCTACGAGCAGTACTTC. The chain links TRBV11-2 to TRBJ2-5; TRBD2 matches at 7 bases. The DNA matches TRBJ2-7 better at its end, which makes the J call doubtful. CDR3 length equals 17 residues. Per the germline V gene, CDR1 is SGHAT and CDR2 is FQNNGV.

The chain carries TRBV19 and TRBJ2-1; 7 bases line up with TRBD2. Germline CDR1 reads LNHDA; CDR2 reads SQIVND (reference sequence). CDR3 size: 13 residues. After removal of 3 bases from V and 12 bases from J, the junction contained 8 bases not matched to a gene. CDR3 sequence: CASSMGGVVGQFF. The CDR3 coding sequence is TGTGCCAGTAGTATGGGAGGGGTAGTCGGGCAGTTCTTC. Full variable domain (remainder filled in from reference TRBV19 and TRBJ2-1): DGGITQSPKYLFRKEGQNVTLSCEQNLNHDAMYWYRQDPGQGLRLIYYSQIVNDFQKGDIAEGYSVSREKKESFPLTVTSAQKNPTAFYLCASSMGGVVGQFFGPGTRLTVL.

This clone was picked up a small number of times. This chain connects TRBV2 to TRBJ2-1, with a weak D call TRBD2 (6 bases). The CDR3 is made up of 13 amino acids. The V end was cut by 5 bases, the J end by 6 bases, with 11 bases between. Germline CDR1 is SNHLY and CDR2 is FYNNEI. CDR3 in DNA: TGTGCCAGCAGTCTCGGACTATCCAATGAGCAGTTCTTC. This encodes CASSLGLSNEQFF.

A note on this clone: The junction differs from germline at one of its ends, possibly a read error. V usage is TRBV7-7 and J usage is TRBJ2-2; D not resolved. The V gene's germline CDR1 is SSHAT and CDR2 FNYEAQ (reference sequence). CDR3 length: 14 amino acids. DNA for the CDR3: TGTGCTAGCAGCTTCACAGTCTCCACCGGGGAGCTGTTTTTT. Its translation: CASSFTVSTGELFF.

The CDR3 reads CASSLRTGYNEQFF. In nucleotides, the CDR3 is TGTGCCAGCAGCTTGCGGACAGGGTACAATGAGCAGTTCTTC. V gene TRBV5-4 combines with J gene TRBJ2-1; the match to TRBD1 covers 8 bases. The V gene end was trimmed by 1 base and the J gene end by 4 bases; junction bases not matched to a gene: 1. From germline, CDR1 is SGHNT and CDR2 YYREEE (reference sequence). This CDR3 comprises 14 residues.

CDR3 in amino acids: CASSESSDTEAFF. CDR3 DNA: TGCGCCAGCAGTGAGTCGTCAGATACTGAAGCTTTCTTT. The V call is TRBV10-1, the J call TRBJ1-1; D unclear. Germline V lookup: CDR1 WNHNN, CDR2 SYGVQD (reference sequence). The CDR3 is made up of 13 amino acids. V gave up 0 bases and J gave up 5 bases, with 7 bases separating them.

V is TRBV9 and J is TRBJ1-1; TRBD1 is a possible D gene (6 bases). The CDR3 is 15 residues long. V was clipped by 0 bases and J by 4 bases, with 13 bases between them. The germline gives CDR1 SGDLS, CDR2 YYNGEE. The CDR3, as DNA: TGTGCCAGCAGCGTAGTGGGGGCTCGAGGCACTGAAGCTTTCTTT. It is translated as CASSVVGARGTEAFF.

The chain has TRBV9 and TRBJ1-4, with a tentative D call TRBD1 (5 bases). This CDR3 has 15 residues. The germline CDR1 and CDR2 sequences are SGDLS and YYNGEE. Trimming pared 0 bases from V and 8 bases from J, leaving 14 bases between. In DNA form, the CDR3 reads TGTGCCAGCAGCGTAGTCGCAGGGATGGGAGAAAAACTGTTTTTT. This gives the protein CASSVVAGMGEKLFF.

CDR3 sequence: CASSSGTNSGEQFF. CDR3 nucleotide sequence: TGTGCCAGCAGCTCGGGGACTAATTCAGGTGAGCAGTTCTTC. The chain recombines TRBV7-3 with TRBJ2-1, with 7 positions matching TRBD2. Germline V gene sequence: CDR1 SGHTA, CDR2 FQGTGA. The J segment lost 9 bases and the V segment lost 4 bases, leaving 9 bases of the junction unmatched. CDR3 length equals 14 residues.

This clone was detected only a few times. V and J are TRBV11-2 and TRBJ2-5; TRBD2 matches 12 bases. The DNA end lines up better with TRBJ2-7; the J call may be wrong. This CDR3 has 15 residues. Germline-derived CDR1 and CDR2 are SGHAT and FQNNGV. CDR3 in amino acids: CASSSATSGRPEQYF. The CDR3 nucleotides are TGTGCCAGCAGCTCAGCGACTAGCGGGAGACCCGAGCAGTACTTC.

The genes are TRBV7-3 and TRBJ2-1; D possibly corresponds to TRBD2 (7 bases). The CDR3 extends over 15 amino acids. V lost 2 bases and J 5 bases, leaving 13 bases between the germline ends. The germline gives CDR1 SGHTA, CDR2 FQGTGA. CDR3 DNA sequence: TGTGCCAGCAGCTTAGGGGGGGGGCGGAACAATGAGCAGTTCTTC. This codes for CASSLGGGRNNEQFF.

V gene TRBV5-5 combines with J gene TRBJ2-3; no firm D call. The CDR3 loop spans 15 amino acids. Germline CDR1 SGHKS, CDR2 YYEKEE (reference sequence). V was cut by 0 bases and J by 4 bases, with 12 bases left in between. CDR3 loop: CASSLARVLADTQYF. Here the CDR3 DNA reads TGTGCCAGCAGCTTGGCTCGGGTTTTGGCAGATACGCAGTATTTT. Supplemented by reference TRBV5-5 and TRBJ2-3, the full variable domain reads DAGVTQSPTHLIKTRGQQVTLRCSPISGHKSVSWYQQVLGQGPQFIFQYYEKEERGRGNFPDRFSARQFPNYSSELNVNALLLGDSALYLCASSLARVLADTQYFGPGTRLTVL.

The chain joins TRBV29-1 to TRBJ2-2; 7 bases align to TRBD1. This CDR3 has 12 amino acids. Germline V CDR1 and CDR2: SQVTM, ANQGSEA. V lost 7 bases, J lost 5 bases, and 4 bases stayed unmatched. The CDR3 reads CSGGQWTGELFF. The CDR3 DNA reads TGCAGCGGGGGACAGTGGACCGGGGAGCTGTTTTTT.

The CDR3 region is CASSRTSGTTDTQYF. The CDR3 DNA sequence: TGTGCCAGCAGTAGGACTAGCGGGACGACAGATACGCAGTATTTT. The chain joins TRBV7-2 to TRBJ2-3; 12 bases line up with TRBD2. Germline V gene data show CDR1 as SGHTA and CDR2 as FQGNSA. The CDR3 sequence is 15 residues long. V shed 6 bases and J 3 bases; nucleotides not matched to a gene: 4.

There are a few counts of this clone. In DNA, the CDR3 is TGTGCCAGCAGTCACGGACAGGACAGTAGTCATCAGCCCCAGCATTTT. It codes for CASSHGQDSSHQPQHF. The chain uses TRBV28 and TRBJ1-5; TRBD1 matches at 7 bases. V gave up 5 bases and J gave up 5 bases; unmatched junction bases: 12. The CDR3 runs to 16 residues. CDR1 is MDHEN and CDR2 is SYDVKM in the germline V gene.

The chain has TRBV7-6 and TRBJ2-7; 8 positions match TRBD1. The length of the CDR3 is 14 residues. Trimming at V came to 0 bases and at J to 6 bases, leaving 4 bases not matched to a gene. Germline CDR1 is SGHVS and CDR2 is FNYEAQ. CDR3 nucleotides: TGTGCCAGCAGCTTAGCTGGACAGGGCAGCGAGCAGTACTTC. Protein: CASSLAGQGSEQYF.

This clone was seen a few times. The V gene is TRBV5-4, the J gene TRBJ2-1, with 8 bases fitting TRBD2. Germline assignment: CDR1 SGHNT and CDR2 YYREEE (reference sequence). The CDR3 length is 16 residues. The J segment lost 7 bases and the V segment lost 2 bases, leaving 11 bases of the junction unmatched. Here the CDR3 reads CASSFLLAGQRNEQFF. The CDR3 DNA follows: TGTGCCAGCAGCTTTCTTCTAGCGGGCCAGAGGAATGAGCAGTTCTTC.